This entry describes one T cell receptor (beta chain). This receptor's antigen is unknown. The sample holds no much larger clone one base away, and base qualities are not on file. The trial excluded patients who had a history of autoimmune disease or who were on systemic immunosuppression. Peripheral blood for TCR sequencing was drawn from every dose cohort at baseline, at cycle 4 day 1 and at cycle 7 day 1. Samples were obtained from an open-label, multicenter, first-in-human phase I dose-escalation trial of ivuxolimab. Adults with locally advanced or metastatic head and neck squamous cell, hepatocellular, melanoma or renal cell carcinoma were enrolled in the trial. Before TCR sequencing, CD4+ T cells and CD8+ T cells from peripheral blood were sorted into separate populations. Genomic DNA was extracted from sorted cells for sequencing of the TCRbeta CDR3 region. The immunoSEQ Assay was used to sequence the TCRbeta CDR3 regions. TCRdb holds this immuneACCESS table with in-frame rearrangements only. Some clones are missing; in checked studies, unresolved V genes explain under half, and the rest has no known cause. This sample lists 100,000 to 130,000 clones; 85% to 95% were detected once. The ten largest clones represent around 0.61% of the sample.

The record originates from a study of OX40 agonist ivuxolimab in advanced cancers. In the study overall: Ivuxolimab was a fully human IgG2 agonistic monoclonal antibody targeting the costimulatory receptor OX40 (CD134). The paper covers the monotherapy dose-escalation part of the phase I ivuxolimab trial, which included N of about 51 patients. Intravenous ivuxolimab was administered to patients every 2 weeks at six dose levels: 0.01, 0.1, 0.3, 1.5, 3 and 10 mg/kg. Among the roughly 52 dose-escalation patients, some 20 had hepatocellular carcinoma, approximately 15 melanoma, 9 renal cell carcinoma and 9 head and neck cancer. Patients were allowed to have had prior anti-PD-1, anti-PD-L1 or anti-CTLA-4 therapy, and approximately 40% of the dose-escalation patients had previously received checkpoint inhibitors. The dose-escalation cohort was around 84% male with a mean age of around 62 years, ranging from about 20 to 80. Partial responses were achieved by three dose-escalation patients, of whom one had hepatocellular carcinoma and two had cutaneous melanoma. The point of sequencing TCRbeta in the periphery was to test whether ivuxolimab changed TCR sequence diversity and drove clonal T-cell expansion. Paper-wide results and their limitations: Clonal expansion of both CD4+ and CD8+ blood T cells was observed from baseline to week 6 at doses 0.1 to 3.0 mg/kg. Partial responders in the 0.1-3.0 mg/kg groups had among the lowest normalized peripheral clonal expansion, especially among CD8+ T cells. Low levels of normalized T-cell clonal expansion were also seen in some patients who did not respond. After ivuxolimab, CD8+ T cells had more expanded clones than CD4+ T cells on average. Antigen specificity was not determined for the clonally expanded peripheral T cells.

The sequences come from CD4+ or CD8+ T cells sorted from blood, collected in a trial of the OX40 agonist ivuxolimab. The clonotype originates from an adult with an advanced solid tumor such as melanoma, head and neck, liver or kidney cancer.

The CDR3 corresponds to CASSEYGTSGSRSIQYF. In nucleotides, the sequence is TGCGCCAGCAGTGAGTATGGGACTAGCGGGAGTCGAAGCATTCAGTACTTC. Recombination joined TRBV10-1 with TRBJ2-4, with 14 central nucleotides matching TRBD2. The CDR1 and CDR2 encoded by the germline V gene (reference sequence) are WNHNN and SYGVQD. V is cut back by 1 base and J by 9 bases, with 8 bases in the junction unmatched. The CDR3 measures 17 amino acids from cysteine to phenylalanine. The kept DNA is CDR3 alone, 51 bases in frame from the first base.